What follows are 23 T cell receptor beta chains derived from one specimen sequenced in a study of a mutant IDH1 vaccine in newly diagnosed glioma. The repertoire was sequenced with immunoSEQ multiplex PCR; TCRdb's copy has only in-frame clones and lacks some. The sample lists roughly 70,000 clones, about 86% seen once, with 2.9% in the top ten. Time point reported: baseline, week 1 (first vaccination visit). Treatment meaning: pre-vaccination baseline after standard-of-care therapy. Material: PBMCs, obtained from a glioma patient treated with radiotherapy, temozolomide or both. The origin of the receptors is a man between 25 and 39 years old with glioma.

The chain is built from TRBV18 and TRBJ2-7, with 15 bases aligning to TRBD2. The CDR3 sequence is 15 residues long. Germline-derived CDR1 and CDR2 are KGHSH and LQKENI. V was pared by 3 bases and J by 6 bases, with 3 bases of the junction left unmatched. The CDR3 nucleotides are TGTGCCAGCTCACCCGGACTAGCGGGGGGGAGCGAGCAGTACTTC. Translated, it gives CASSPGLAGGSEQYF.

This chain connects TRBV11-3 to TRBJ2-6; the match to TRBD1 covers 9 bases. The V gene's germline CDR1 is SGHNT and CDR2 YENEEA. The V and J ends lost 0 bases and 0 bases, in that order; junction bases with no gene match: 6. There are 19 residues in the CDR3. CDR3 nucleotide sequence: TGTGCCAGCAGCTTAGAGGGCAGGGGACAGGGCTCTGGGGCCAACGTCCTGACTTTC. Protein product: CASSLEGRGQGSGANVLTF. The complete variable domain, with remaining parts taken from reference TRBV11-3 and TRBJ2-6, reads EAGVVQSPRYKIIEKKQPVAFWCNPISGHNTLYWYLQNLGQGPELLIRYENEEAVDDSQLPKDRFSAERLKGVDSTLKIQPAELGDSAVYLCASSLEGRGQGSGANVLTFGAGSRLTVL.

This chain links TRBV18 with TRBJ2-1; 13 nucleotides match TRBD2. J lost 7 bases, V lost 4 bases, and 7 bases had no gene match. The CDR3 sequence is 16 residues long. CDR1 is KGHSH and CDR2 is LQKENI in the germline V gene. CDR3 sequence (DNA): TGTGCCAGCTCACGACTAGCGGGGGGCCCCCCGAATGAGCAGTTCTTC. This codes for CASSRLAGGPPNEQFF.

The chain employs TRBV5-4 and TRBJ1-1; D perhaps matches TRBD1 (5 bases). The V end lost 4 bases, the J end lost 2 bases, and 6 bases lay between the germline ends. This CDR3 contains 12 residues. CDR1 is SGHNT and CDR2 is YYREEE in the germline V gene (reference sequence). CDR3 in DNA: TGTGCCAGCAGCGGGACTAACACTGAAGCTTTCTTT. This encodes CASSGTNTEAFF.

The chain recombines TRBV19 with TRBJ2-5; no definite D call. V was cut by 6 bases and J by 0 bases, with 5 bases left in between. The CDR3 is 12 amino acids. Germline loops: CDR1 LNHDA, CDR2 SQIVND (reference sequence). The CDR3, as DNA: TGTGCCAGTAGCAACAACCAAGAGACCCAGTACTTC. Its protein is CASSNNQETQYF.

The rearrangement uses TRBV4-2 and TRBJ2-2, with 9 bases identical to TRBD1. Germline V gene sequence: CDR1 LGHNA, CDR2 YNFKEQ. V lost 3 bases and J lost 5; bases outside the gene matches: 4. There are 15 residues in the CDR3. The CDR3 is CASSQTGGETGELFF. The CDR3 DNA follows: TGTGCCAGCAGCCAGACAGGGGGAGAAACCGGGGAGCTGTTTTTT.

The rearrangement links TRBV6-5 to TRBJ1-2; the D gene is possibly TRBD1 (6 bases). V shed 6 bases and J shed 8 bases, with 13 bases lying between them. The CDR3 covers 12 residues. From germline, CDR1 is MNHEY and CDR2 SVGAGI. CDR3 in amino acids: CASSTGLGGYTF. Here the CDR3 DNA reads TGTGCCAGCAGCACAGGGTTAGGCGGCTACACCTTC.

V usage is TRBV6-5 and J usage is TRBJ1-1, with 7 bases matching TRBD1. Germline CDR1 and CDR2: MNHEY and SVGAGI. The CDR3 is made up of 13 amino acids. After removal of 4 bases from V and 7 bases from J, the junction contained 6 bases not matched to a gene. This CDR3 is CASSFGGGGEAFF. CDR3 in DNA: TGTGCCAGCAGTTTTGGAGGGGGCGGTGAAGCTTTCTTT.

In this sample, this clone turned up once. The rearrangement links TRBV4-1 to TRBJ2-7; 8 nucleotides line up with TRBD1. CDR1 MGHRA and CDR2 YSYEKL come from the germline V gene. The CDR3 has 16 amino acids. The junction had 8 bases not matched to a gene; V was cut back by 2 bases and J by 2 bases. CDR3 sequence: CASSQSGTGGAYEQYF. CDR3 bases: TGCGCCAGCAGCCAATCCGGGACAGGAGGGGCCTACGAGCAGTACTTC.

The chain joins TRBV10-2 to TRBJ2-5, with 8 bases fitting TRBD2. The CDR3 spans 16 residues. Germline V gene sequence: CDR1 WSHSY, CDR2 SAAADI. V lost 0 bases and J lost 5; bases outside the gene matches: 8. The CDR3 nucleotides are TGCGCCAGCAGTGAGTCCCTGTGGCGGGGGGACGAGACCCAGTACTTC. As protein: CASSESLWRGDETQYF.

The chain employs TRBV11-2 and TRBJ2-5; 11 positions agree with TRBD2. This CDR3 region has 16 residues. J was trimmed by 4 bases and V by 6 bases; bases with no gene match: 10. CDR1 is SGHAT and CDR2 is FQNNGV in the germline V gene. The CDR3, as DNA: TGTGCCAGCAGGATACCCGGGACTAGCGGCGGAGAGACCCAGTACTTC. Protein sequence: CASRIPGTSGGETQYF.

The chain carries TRBV16 and TRBJ2-7; D gene unclear. The germline V gene has CDR1 KGHSY and CDR2 FQNENV. This CDR3 comprises 13 residues. V gave up 0 bases and J gave up 1 base, with 4 bases separating them. The CDR3, as DNA: TGTGCCAGCAGCCAATCTTATTCCTACGAGCAGTACTTC. Translation: CASSQSYSYEQYF. Variable domain in full (rest from reference TRBV16 and TRBJ2-7): GEEVAQTPKHLVRGEGQKAKLYCAPIKGHSYVFWYQQVLKNEFKFLISFQNENVFDETGMPKERFSAKCLPNSPCSLEIQATKLEDSAVYFCASSQSYSYEQYFGPGTRLTVT.

The chain uses TRBV7-6 and TRBJ2-3; 7 nucleotides agree with TRBD2. Germline loops: CDR1 SGHVS, CDR2 FNYEAQ. The CDR3 is 15 residues long. The junction had 4 bases not matched to a gene; V was cut back by 3 bases and J by 1 base. The CDR3 region is CASSFGGEGTDTQYF. In nucleotides, the CDR3 is TGTGCCAGCAGCTTTGGGGGGGAGGGCACAGATACGCAGTATTTT.

This clone was observed a single time. This chain uses TRBV5-1 with TRBJ1-4; weak D call: TRBD1 (6 bases). Looked up from germline, CDR1 is SGHRS and CDR2 is YFSETQ. Trimming stripped 4 bases from V and 4 bases from J, with 14 bases between. The CDR3 sequence is 15 residues long. This CDR3 reads CASSNDRNYNEKLFF. The CDR3 bases are TGCGCCAGCAGCAACGACAGGAATTATAATGAAAAACTGTTTTTT.

The chain recombines TRBV19 with TRBJ1-2, with D possibly being TRBD1 (6 bases). The CDR3 contains 15 residues. V lost 6 bases and J lost 1, with 15 bases in between. CDR1 and CDR2 (germline): LNHDA, SQIVND (reference sequence). The CDR3 DNA sequence: TGTGCCAGTAGCCCAGCGGGGGGCGGTAACTATGGCTACACCTTC. It translates to CASSPAGGGNYGYTF.

This clone was picked up a small number of times. The rearrangement joins TRBV6-6 to TRBJ2-6, with D perhaps matching TRBD2 (6 bases). Germline loops: CDR1 MNHNY, CDR2 SVGAGI (reference sequence). The CDR3 totals 16 residues. V was pared by 0 bases and J by 0 bases, with 6 bases between. CDR3 nucleotide sequence: TGTGCCAGCAGTTACTCGGGGGGCTCTGGGGCCAACGTCCTGACTTTC. The encoded protein is CASSYSGGSGANVLTF.

The chain employs TRBV5-1 and TRBJ2-1; D uncertain. Germline V gene sequence: CDR1 SGHRS, CDR2 YFSETQ. The CDR3 is 16 amino acids. V dropped 6 bases and J dropped 6 bases, with 22 bases sitting between them. The CDR3: CASNPDLRGHTNEQFF. DNA of the CDR3: TGCGCCAGCAACCCGGACCTTAGAGGCCATACCAATGAGCAGTTCTTC.

This rearrangement joins TRBV29-1 to TRBJ1-2; D uncertain. V lost 3 bases and J lost 1, with 9 bases in between. Germline CDR1 reads SQVTM; CDR2 reads ANQGSEA. This CDR3 region has 13 residues. CDR3 bases: TGCAGCGTTGATAAGGATTTTAACTATGGCTACACCTTC. This codes for CSVDKDFNYGYTF.

This clone is a singleton in its sample. The rearrangement joins TRBV6-1 to TRBJ2-3; D gene uncertain. Trimming left V 2 bases short and J 14 bases short, with 17 bases between. The CDR3 extends over 13 amino acids. Germline V CDR1 and CDR2: MNHNS, SASEGT. CDR3 DNA: TGTGCCAGCAGTGAAAGCCACAGATCCTTAGGGTATTTT. Protein sequence: CASSESHRSLGYF.

This sequence joins TRBV7-2 and TRBJ1-4, with TRBD1 matching 7 bases. The CDR3 is made up of 14 amino acids. The germline V gene encodes CDR1 SGHTA and CDR2 FQGNSA. V was clipped by 3 bases and J by 8 bases; unmatched bases: 6. In nucleotides, the CDR3 is TGTGCCAGCAGCTTCGACAGGGTAGAAGAAAAACTGTTTTTT. As protein: CASSFDRVEEKLFF. The whole variable domain, remainder taken from reference TRBV7-2 and TRBJ1-4, is GAGVSQSPSNKVTEKGKDVELRCDPISGHTALYWYRQSLGQGLEFLIYFQGNSAPDKSGLPSDRFSAERTGGSVSTLTIQRTQQEDSAVYLCASSFDRVEEKLFFGSGTQLSVL.

This rearrangement joins TRBV2 to TRBJ2-4, with D unclear. The CDR3 spans 14 residues. CDR1 is SNHLY, CDR2 FYNNEI, per germline. The V and J ends lost 2 bases and 1 base respectively, with 6 bases between them. The chain's CDR3 is CASSEPDAKNIQYF. The CDR3 coding sequence is TGTGCCAGCAGTGAACCGGATGCCAAAAACATTCAGTACTTC. The full variable domain, completed using reference TRBV2 and TRBJ2-4, is EPEVTQTPSHQVTQMGQEVILRCVPISNHLYFYWYRQILGQKVEFLVSFYNNEISEKSEIFDDQFSVERPDGSNFTLKIRSTKLEDSAMYFCASSEPDAKNIQYFGAGTRLSVL.

V is TRBV5-1 and J is TRBJ2-5; TRBD2 is a possible D gene (5 bases). The CDR3 spans 13 residues. Germline loops: CDR1 SGHRS, CDR2 YFSETQ. V was pared by 1 base and J by 5 bases, with 9 bases between. This CDR3 is CASSLMTGETQYF. CDR3 bases: TGCGCCAGCAGCTTGATGACGGGGGAGACCCAGTACTTC.

The chain is built from TRBV7-2 and TRBJ1-1, with TRBD1 identical over 8 bases. Germline V gene data show CDR1 as SGHTA and CDR2 as FQGNSA. The J segment lost 3 bases and the V segment lost 4 bases, leaving 10 bases of the junction unmatched. The CDR3 runs to 16 residues. CDR3 in amino acids: CASSYRTGPADTEAFF. In DNA, the CDR3 is TGTGCCAGCAGCTACCGGACAGGGCCGGCAGACACTGAAGCTTTCTTT.